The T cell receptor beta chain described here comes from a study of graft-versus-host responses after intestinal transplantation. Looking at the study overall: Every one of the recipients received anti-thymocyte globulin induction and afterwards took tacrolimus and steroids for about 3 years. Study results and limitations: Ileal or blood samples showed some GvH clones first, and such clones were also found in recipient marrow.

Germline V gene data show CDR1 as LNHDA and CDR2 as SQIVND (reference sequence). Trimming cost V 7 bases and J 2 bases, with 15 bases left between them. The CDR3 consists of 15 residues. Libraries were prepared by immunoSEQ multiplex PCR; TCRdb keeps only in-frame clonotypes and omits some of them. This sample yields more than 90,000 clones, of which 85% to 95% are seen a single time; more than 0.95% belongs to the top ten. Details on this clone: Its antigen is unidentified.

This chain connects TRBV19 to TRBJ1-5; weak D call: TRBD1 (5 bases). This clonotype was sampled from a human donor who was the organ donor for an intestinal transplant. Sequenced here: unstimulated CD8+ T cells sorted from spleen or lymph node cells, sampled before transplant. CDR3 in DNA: TGTGCCAGTACCATTCAGGGTCTTGGCAATCAGCCCCAGCATTTT. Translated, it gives CASTIQGLGNQPQHF.